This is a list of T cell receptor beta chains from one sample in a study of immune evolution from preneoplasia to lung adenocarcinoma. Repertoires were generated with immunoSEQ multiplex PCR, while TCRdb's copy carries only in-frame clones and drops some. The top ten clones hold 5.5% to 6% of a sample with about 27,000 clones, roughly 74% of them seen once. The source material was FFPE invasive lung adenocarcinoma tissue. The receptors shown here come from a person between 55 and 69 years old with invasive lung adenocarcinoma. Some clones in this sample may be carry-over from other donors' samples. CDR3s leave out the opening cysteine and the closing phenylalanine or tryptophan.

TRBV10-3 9 AIREEVEQY
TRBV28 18 ASSFAIAKSGQPHTDTQY
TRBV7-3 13 ASSLLGGGADTQY
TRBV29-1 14 SVGSAGTGGLYGYT
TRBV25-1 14 ASSSRGAAGDEKLF
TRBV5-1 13 ASSVGTSGQETQY
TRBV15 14 ATSREGQGLITEAF
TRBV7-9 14 ASSSTDRGLNQPQH
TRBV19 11 ASSMIANYGYT
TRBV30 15 AWSVKAGRISGNTIY
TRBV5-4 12 ASSLVRGEETQY
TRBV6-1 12 ASILLLDTGELF
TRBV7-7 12 ASSLLGGQETQY
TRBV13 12 ASSLQGRMETQY
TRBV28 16 ASSPSGPGTATKNEQY
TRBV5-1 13 ASSFDSYNTGELF
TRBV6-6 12 ASSGTGITYEQY
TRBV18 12 ASSRGTTNEKLF
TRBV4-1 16 ASSQDPASGSRSDTQY
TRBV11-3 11 ASSGGSGNTIY
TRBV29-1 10 STAGGYHEQY
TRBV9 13 ASSPRQDLNEKLF
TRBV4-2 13 ASSQLAENTGELF
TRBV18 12 ASSRRDSSYEQY
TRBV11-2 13 ASSLDGRVRDTQY
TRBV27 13 ASKRAGTNTGELF
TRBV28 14 ASSLSLAGKANVLT
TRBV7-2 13 ASSYEGAFNEKLF
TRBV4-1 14 ASSQGGGGPQETQY
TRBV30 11 AWSVGVGQGYT
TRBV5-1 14 ASSSLPGQGGYGYT
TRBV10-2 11 ASMTSGPYEQY
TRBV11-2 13 ASSLGNLQGNEQF
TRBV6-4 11 ASSEGQVYGYT
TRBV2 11 SVSGEVKNIQY
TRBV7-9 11 ASRELTSEEQY
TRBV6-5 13 ASSPGTSGSRTQY
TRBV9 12 ASSGGAGNQPQH
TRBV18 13 ASSPQGSGANVLT
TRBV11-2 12 ASSPAGNRAPQF